This T cell receptor beta chain derives from a study of CD8 T cells in ankylosing spondylitis. The CDR3 is made up of 16 amino acids. V dropped 2 bases and J dropped 2; count of bases not matched to a gene: 6. Germline CDR1 and CDR2: DFQATT and SNEGSKA (reference sequence). TCRdb reprocessed the 5' RACE reads via MiXCR and lists one record per CDR3 protein. Of 300,000 to 400,000 distinct CDR3 sequences in the sample, 20% to 25% were seen once. This clonotype is medium-sized (0.01 to 0.1%) by share. The antigen is unknown. Study-level results: Past research had described some motif variants in reactive arthritis synovial fluid and blood. Roughly 8 highly homologous variants formed a TCR beta motif that appeared characteristic of ankylosing spondylitis blood.

This clonotype originated in a male donor with ankylosing spondylitis or in good health (not recorded which). The specimen was blood, either unsorted or a sorted T cell fraction (not recorded which). The chain uses TRBV20-1 and TRBJ2-3; 11 bases align to TRBD2. The CDR3 DNA reads as TGCAGTGCTAGACGTCTAGCGGGGGGACACACAGATACGCAGTATTTT. Protein sequence: CSARRLAGGHTDTQYF.